The rows below give T cell receptor beta chains drawn from one sample of a study of blood T cell repertoires in COVID-19. Libraries were prepared by immunoSEQ multiplex PCR; TCRdb keeps only in-frame clonotypes and omits some of them. Of about 430,000 clones listed, approximately 87% are singletons. The specimen was PBMCs or T cells enriched from blood (not recorded which). The source is a woman between 25 and 40 years old with acute COVID-19. The CDR3 runs from the conserved cysteine through the conserved F or W. The D gene is left open where the match is weak. Rows may omit the clone size; those that give it use once, few, many or a size class.

TRBJ1-1 | - | TRBD1 | TRBV29-1 | CSVAWADRGLNTEAFF | TGCAGCGTTGCTTGGGCGGACAGGGGGTTAAACACTGAAGCTTTCTTT
TRBJ1-6 | - | TRBD1 | TRBV25-1 | CASRPTGVGSPLHF | TGTGCCAGCAGACCGACAGGGGTTGGTTCACCCCTCCACTTT
TRBJ1-1 | - | TRBD1 | TRBV18 | CASDRGGTEAFF | TGTGCCAGCGACAGGGGAGGCACTGAAGCTTTCTTT
TRBJ2-1 | once | TRBD2 | TRBV19 | CASSPSLAGGFYNEQFF | TGTGCCAGTAGTCCATCTCTAGCGGGGGGGTTTTACAATGAGCAGTTCTTC
TRBJ1-6 | once | - | TRBV15 | CATSRALGTKSPLHF | TGTGCCACCAGCAGAGCGCTCGGGACAAAATCACCCCTCCACTTT
TRBJ1-6 | - | TRBD1 | TRBV9 | CASSSQGAGTLHF | TGTGCCAGCAGCTCACAGGGGGCCGGAACCCTCCACTTT
TRBJ1-2 | - | - | TRBV5-1 | CASSLITNYGYTF | TGCGCCAGCAGCTTGATAACTAACTATGGCTACACCTTC
TRBJ1-4 | - | TRBD1 | TRBV6-1 | CASSDAGTGGGKLFF | TGTGCCAGCAGTGACGCCGGGACAGGGGGCGGAAAACTGTTTTTT
TRBJ2-7 | - | TRBD1 | TRBV3-1/TRBV3-2 | CASSQHTGEPPYEQYF | TGTGCCAGCAGCCAACACACAGGGGAACCCCCCTACGAGCAGTACTTC
TRBJ1-1 | - | - | TRBV11-3 | CASSPGQNTEAFF | TGTGCCAGCAGTCCAGGACAGAACACTGAAGCTTTCTTT
TRBJ1-1 | - | - | TRBV29-1 | CSVSHWGGKNEAFF | TGCAGCGTTTCCCATTGGGGGGGAAAAAATGAAGCTTTCTTT
TRBJ2-7 | - | TRBD1 | TRBV4-1 | CASSQGLWTGGLSSYEQYF | TGCGCCAGCAGCCAAGGATTGTGGACAGGGGGACTTAGCTCCTACGAGCAGTACTTC
TRBJ1-2 | - | - | TRBV7-8 | CASSLGGRGNYGYTF | TGTGCCAGCAGCTTAGGGGGCAGGGGAAACTATGGCTACACCTTC
TRBJ2-2 | - | - | TRBV5-1 | CASSIFRGTGELFF | TGCGCCAGCAGCATATTCAGGGGCACCGGGGAGCTGTTTTTT
TRBJ1-3 | - | - | TRBV2 | CASRDEGYPGNTIYF | TGTGCCAGCAGGGACGAGGGTTATCCTGGAAACACCATATATTTT
TRBJ1-1 | - | - | TRBV27 | CASSPGGVGPRAFF | TGTGCCAGCAGCCCCGGGGGGGTGGGCCCACGAGCTTTCTTT
TRBJ2-2 | - | - | TRBV6-5 | CASSYGEAGELFF | TGTGCCAGCAGTTACGGGGAGGCCGGGGAGCTGTTTTTT
TRBJ2-5 | - | TRBD2 | TRBV7-2 | CASSLGRGGKETQYF | TGTGCCAGCAGCTTGGGGCGGGGGGGCAAGGAGACCCAGTACTTC
TRBJ2-6 | - | - | TRBV29-1 | CSVETTGLGSGANVLTF | TGCAGCGTTGAAACGACAGGACTGGGTTCTGGGGCCAACGTCCTGACTTTC
TRBJ2-7 | - | TRBD1 | TRBV19 | CASSSRQGSSYEQYF | TGTGCCAGTAGTAGCCGACAGGGTAGCTCCTACGAGCAGTACTTC
TRBJ2-7 | - | - | TRBV18 | CATSPKFRQKAYEQYF | TGTGCCACCTCACCAAAATTCAGACAGAAGGCCTACGAGCAGTACTTC
TRBJ2-7 | - | - | TRBV9 | CASSVGVQSPYEQYF | TGTGCCAGCAGCGTCGGTGTCCAATCTCCCTACGAGCAGTACTTC
TRBJ1-1 | - | TRBD1 | TRBV10-3 | CAISERDRANTEAFF | TGTGCCATCAGTGAGAGGGACAGGGCGAACACTGAAGCTTTCTTT
TRBJ2-1 | few | TRBD2 | TRBV5-8 | CASSLAPSGGAYNEQFF | TGTGCCAGCAGCTTGGCCCCTAGCGGGGGAGCCTACAATGAGCAGTTCTTC
TRBJ1-1 | - | TRBD1 | TRBV3-1/TRBV3-2 | CASSLRDSEAFF | TGTGCCAGCAGCCTCCGGGACAGTGAAGCTTTCTTT
TRBJ1-4 | few | TRBD1 | TRBV7-9 | CASSLRTGENEKLFF | TGTGCCAGCAGCCTAAGGACAGGGGAGAATGAAAAACTGTTTTTT
TRBJ1-6 | - | TRBD1 | TRBV6-2/TRBV6-3 | CASSSQGQGASSPLHF | TGTGCCAGCAGCTCCCAGGGGCAGGGGGCCAGTTCACCCCTCCACTTT
TRBJ1-2 | - | TRBD1 | TRBV24-1 | CATSWGQGVGYTF | TGTGCCACCAGCTGGGGACAGGGGGTCGGCTACACCTTC